This T cell receptor beta chain comes out of a study of blood T cell repertoires in COVID-19. In the study overall: PBMCs, B-cell-depleted T cells, or T cells provided the cDNA or gDNA that made up the material.

Only one count was recorded for this clone. The CDR3 extends over 19 amino acids. Germline CDR1 MNHEY, CDR2 SMNVEV (reference sequence). Trimming removed 6 bases from V and 8 bases from J; junction bases left unmatched: 22. Sequencing used immunoSEQ multiplex PCR; TCRdb keeps in-frame clones, though not all of them. This table has around 160,000 clones, 88% appearing once. This clonotype was sampled from a human donor in a cohort sampled during active COVID-19. The V gene is TRBV27, the J gene TRBJ1-4; 9 bases are a match to TRBD1. Sequenced sample: peripheral blood. CDR3 nucleotide sequence: TGTGCCAGCAGCTTAGCGTCGGGACAGGGTAACCCCCTCCAAGAAAAACTGTTTTTT. This codes for CASSLASGQGNPLQEKLFF. The complete variable domain, with remaining parts taken from reference TRBV27 and TRBJ1-4, reads EAQVTQNPRYLITVTGKKLTVTCSQNMNHEYMSWYRQDPGLGLRQIYYSMNVEVTDKGDVPEGYKVSRKEKRNFPLILESPSPNQTSLYFCASSLASGQGNPLQEKLFFGSGTQLSVL.